The T cell receptor (beta chain) described here comes from a study of T cell responses to AZD1222 COVID-19 vaccine. Background on the study: Some second doses came at about 4 weeks and others at about 12 weeks; these were pooled. Study observations and caveats: The study found Spike-specific TCR breadth and depth rose after two AZD1222 doses. Females made up more of the donors, who were largely white British, and clonal diversity may have come out too low.

The ends were cut back, 1 base at V and 7 bases at J, with 11 bases in the middle. Per the germline V gene, CDR1 is SGDLS and CDR2 is YYNGEE. The CDR3 is 14 amino acids. A note on this clone: Its antigen remains unknown.

The method was immunoSEQ multiplex PCR; TCRdb's version includes in-frame clones alone and lacks a portion of them. The sample holds some 69,000 clones, approximately 85% seen once. This clonotype originated in an adult in good health. The source material was peripheral blood, sampled on day 0 of AZD1222 vaccination. The chain recombines TRBV9 with TRBJ2-2; TRBD2 might be the D (5 bases). The CDR3 DNA reads TGTGCCAGCAGCGTAAGGACTTCGGGCGGGGAGCTGTTTTTT. Translated: CASSVRTSGGELFF.